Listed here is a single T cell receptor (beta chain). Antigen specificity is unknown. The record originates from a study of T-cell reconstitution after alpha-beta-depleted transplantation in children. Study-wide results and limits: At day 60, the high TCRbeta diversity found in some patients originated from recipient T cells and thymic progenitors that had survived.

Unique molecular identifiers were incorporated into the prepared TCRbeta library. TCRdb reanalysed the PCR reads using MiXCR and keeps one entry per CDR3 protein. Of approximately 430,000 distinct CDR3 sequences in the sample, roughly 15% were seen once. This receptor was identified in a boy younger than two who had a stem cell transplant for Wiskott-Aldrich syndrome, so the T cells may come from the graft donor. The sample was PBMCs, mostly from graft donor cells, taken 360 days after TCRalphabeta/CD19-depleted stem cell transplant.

CDR3 nucleotides: TGCGCCAGCAGCCCTTCGGAAGGGATAGCGGGACGAAGGGAGACCCAGTACTTC. Protein sequence: CASSPSEGIAGRRETQYF. The chain carries TRBV4-1 and TRBJ2-5, with TRBD2 matching over 8 bases. V trimming: 4 bases; J trimming: 5 bases; junction bases outside the gene matches: 18. The CDR3 loop spans 18 amino acids. Germline V CDR1 and CDR2: MGHRA, YSYEKL.